A selection of T cell receptor beta chains follows, all from one sample in a study of T cells in tuberculosis. Using immunoSEQ multiplex PCR, the repertoire was profiled, and TCRdb retains in-frame clones only, with some absent. The table includes roughly 44,000 clones, more than 90% detected once. The sample consisted of PBMCs. These receptors originate from a donor aged 10-29 years with latent tuberculosis or without tuberculosis infection. Both conserved end residues are part of each CDR3. A D gene is named only where the DNA matches it firmly. Clone size is stated in some rows and not others, as once, few, many or a class when expanded.

size,D,V,length,J,DNA,CDR3
once,TRBD1,TRBV6-1,17,TRBJ1-2,TGTGCCAGCAGTGAAAAGCCCCCCCCGACAGGGGGATATGGCTACACCTTC,CASSEKPPPTGGYGYTF
.,TRBD2,TRBV7-2,17,TRBJ2-3,TGTGCCAGCAGCTTAGGACTAGCGGGGGGCCGGGGAGATACGCAGTATTTT,CASSLGLAGGRGDTQYF
.,.,TRBV6-6,11,TRBJ1-1,TGTGCCAGCCCCTCCCCGCTAGGTGCTTTCTTT,CASPSPLGAFF
.,.,TRBV6-5,12,TRBJ2-5,TGTGCCAGCAGTTATTACGGGGAGACCCAGTACTTC,CASSYYGETQYF
.,TRBD2,TRBV2,11,TRBJ2-7,TGTGCCAGCAGTAGGCGGGAGGTGTTGTACTTC,CASSRREVLYF
once,.,TRBV4-1,17,TRBJ2-6,TGCGCCAGCAGCCTCGTCGGGGGATTCTCTGGGGCCAACGTCCTGACTTTC,CASSLVGGFSGANVLTF
.,TRBD2,TRBV7-2,14,TRBJ2-7,TGTGCCAGCAGCCTCGGACTAGCGTGGGATGAGCAGTACTTC,CASSLGLAWDEQYF
few,.,TRBV11-3,14,TRBJ2-7,TGTGCCAGCAGCTTTGGTCGGGGGTCCTACGAGCAGTACTTC,CASSFGRGSYEQYF
.,.,TRBV27,13,TRBJ1-5,TGTGCCAGCAGACTTCAGGGGAGTCAGCCCCAGCATTTT,CASRLQGSQPQHF
.,.,TRBV6-5,15,TRBJ2-3,TGTGCCAGCAGTTATTTCGGTGGGGGGACAGATACGCAGTATTTT,CASSYFGGGTDTQYF
.,TRBD1,TRBV18,15,TRBJ1-6,TGTGCCAGCTCACTGGGACAGGGTATTAATTCACCCCTCCACTTT,CASSLGQGINSPLHF
.,TRBD2,TRBV30,15,TRBJ2-3,TGTGCCTGCCCCGGCACTAGCGGGGCCACAGATACGCAGTATTTT,CACPGTSGATDTQYF
.,.,TRBV19,13,TRBJ1-2,TGTGCCAGTAGTATAGGAAGCGTCTATGGCTACACCTTC,CASSIGSVYGYTF
.,.,TRBV25-1,13,TRBJ1-5,TGTGCCAGCAGTGACCAGGGTGGTGCGCCCCAGCATTTT,CASSDQGGAPQHF
.,.,TRBV20-1,11,TRBJ1-2,TGCAGTGCTCCGGGGGGAGATGGCTACACCTTC,CSAPGGDGYTF
.,TRBD1,TRBV7-9,15,TRBJ2-1,TGTGCCAGCAGGGACACAGGGGCGCCTGGCGATGAGCAGTTCTTC,CASRDTGAPGDEQFF
.,TRBD2,TRBV5-6,13,TRBJ2-3,TGTGCCACCCGGGACTACCTCACAGATACGCAGTATTTT,CATRDYLTDTQYF
.,TRBD1,TRBV27,13,TRBJ1-1,TGTGCCAGCAGTTACCAGGGGGCGAGTGATGCTTTCTTT,CASSYQGASDAFF
once,.,TRBV10-2,18,TRBJ1-5,TGCGCCAGCAGCCCCCGTCAATCAGGATGGGTAGGCAATCAGCCCCAGCATTTT,CASSPRQSGWVGNQPQHF
.,.,TRBV5-4,13,TRBJ1-2,TGTGCCAGCAGTTTTCCGGACAGCTATGGCTACACCTTC,CASSFPDSYGYTF
once,TRBD1,TRBV9,15,TRBJ2-7,TGTGCCAGCAGCGTAGGACAGGGGTCGACCTACGAGCAGTACTTC,CASSVGQGSTYEQYF
once,TRBD1,TRBV19,15,TRBJ2-2,TGTGCCAGTACCCTGACAGGGGGTAACACCGGGGAGCTGTTTTTT,CASTLTGGNTGELFF
.,.,TRBV14,15,TRBJ2-5,TGTGCCAGCAGCCAAGAACGGGGGTTTGGAGAGACCCAGTACTTC,CASSQERGFGETQYF
.,TRBD1,TRBV4-2,15,TRBJ1-6,TGTGCCAGCACGCAGGGGACAGGGGCAGGTTCACCCCTCCACTTT,CASTQGTGAGSPLHF
once,TRBD1,TRBV6-5,15,TRBJ1-2,TGTGCCAGCAAAGGGATTCAGACAGGGACCTATGGCTACACCTTC,CASKGIQTGTYGYTF
.,.,TRBV6-1,13,TRBJ1-5,TGTGCCAGCAGTGAAAGGGGGAGTCAGCCCCAGCATTTT,CASSERGSQPQHF
.,TRBD2,TRBV7-2,18,TRBJ2-1,TGTGCCAGCAGCCGCCCCGGGACTAGCGGGAGAGGGGGAAATGAGCAGTTCTTC,CASSRPGTSGRGGNEQFF
.,.,TRBV19,15,TRBJ1-3,TGTGCCAGTAGTATAACTGAAGACTCTGGAAACACCATATATTTT,CASSITEDSGNTIYF
few,TRBD2,TRBV10-3,17,TRBJ2-7,TGTGCCATCAGCCCCGGGACTAGCGGGGGCCGCTCCTACGAGCAGTACTTC,CAISPGTSGGRSYEQYF
.,.,TRBV18,18,TRBJ1-4,TGTGCCAGCTCACCAGGATCCCCTCAACAGGAAACTAATGAAAAACTGTTTTTT,CASSPGSPQQETNEKLFF
once,.,TRBV19,15,TRBJ2-7,TGTGCCAGTAGTCATGGAACAGGTTCAACCTACGAGCAGTACTTC,CASSHGTGSTYEQYF
.,.,TRBV5-4,13,TRBJ2-7,TGTGCCAGCAGCTCCGACGGGTCCTACGAGCAGTACTTC,CASSSDGSYEQYF
.,.,TRBV7-2,13,TRBJ2-5,TGTGCCAGCAGCCTCAACAGGGTGGAGACCCAGTACTTC,CASSLNRVETQYF
.,TRBD2,TRBV28,15,TRBJ2-1,TGTGCCAGCAGTTCCCCCGGGACTAGCGGGACTGAGCAGTTCTTC,CASSSPGTSGTEQFF
.,.,TRBV28,14,TRBJ1-3,TGTGCCAGCAGGCCTTTGGGGGGGAGGCACACCATATATTTT,CASRPLGGRHTIYF
.,TRBD2,TRBV29-1,19,TRBJ2-1,TGCAGCGCGGACCGAATAGGGACTAGCGGGCTTAGCTCCTACAATGAGCAGTTCTTC,CSADRIGTSGLSSYNEQFF
.,.,TRBV2,14,TRBJ2-3,TGTGCCAGCAGCGCGAGCCTCAGCACAGATACGCAGTATTTT,CASSASLSTDTQYF
once,.,TRBV9,16,TRBJ2-5,TGTGCCAGCAGCGTAGGGTCTCAAAGGGAGGAAGAGACCCAGTACTTC,CASSVGSQREEETQYF
few,.,TRBV11-2,19,TRBJ1-1,TGTGCCAGCAGCTTGGTTCCTCTATCAGAGGTACTCCTGTACACTGAAGCTTTCTTT,CASSLVPLSEVLLYTEAFF
few,TRBD1,TRBV5-4,13,TRBJ1-1,TGTGCCAGCAGAGCCGGGACAGGGGCTGAAGCTTTCTTT,CASRAGTGAEAFF
.,.,TRBV19,14,TRBJ1-3,TGTGCCAGTAGCAAGAGTAGCTCTGGAAACACCATATATTTT,CASSKSSSGNTIYF
.,TRBD2,TRBV4-2,15,TRBJ2-7,TGTGCCAGCAGCCGCCCGGGAGGGGGACGCTACGAGCAGTACTTC,CASSRPGGGRYEQYF
.,.,TRBV7-9,18,TRBJ1-4,TGTGCCAGCAGCTTAGTAGTGGGCTGGGCTCCAACTAATGAAAAACTGTTTTTT,CASSLVVGWAPTNEKLFF
.,TRBD1,TRBV29-1,13,TRBJ1-5,TGCAGCGTTGGAGGACAGGGCCTCTCACCCCAGCATTTT,CSVGGQGLSPQHF
.,.,TRBV27,16,TRBJ2-4,TGTGCCAGCAGATGGGGGAGGAAACTAGCCAAAAACATTCAGTACTTC,CASRWGRKLAKNIQYF
.,.,TRBV5-5,15,TRBJ2-7,TGTGCCAGCAGCTTGGGGCGGGGACAGACTTACGAGCAGTACTTC,CASSLGRGQTYEQYF
.,.,TRBV6-5,14,TRBJ1-2,TGTGCCAGCAGTCCCCTGACAGGATCCTATGGCTACACCTTC,CASSPLTGSYGYTF
once,.,TRBV6-6,15,TRBJ2-5,TGTGCCAGCAGTTACGGAGGAGCGGATGGAGAGACCCAGTACTTC,CASSYGGADGETQYF
.,TRBD2,TRBV7-2,15,TRBJ2-7,TGTGCCAGCAGCCACCCCCTAGCGGCCTCCTACGAGCAGTACTTC,CASSHPLAASYEQYF
.,.,TRBV30,14,TRBJ2-2,TGTGCCTGGAGCCCCGACACCTTAACCGGGGAGCTGTTTTTT,CAWSPDTLTGELFF